This T cell receptor (beta chain) was sequenced during a study of OX40 agonist ivuxolimab in advanced cancers. About the research overall: Patients were 65% to 85% male with ages about 23 to 90, mean about 65. Treatment received earlier with anti-PD-1, anti-PD-L1 or anti-CTLA-4 agents was allowed, and 40% had some.

The CDR3 consists of 11 residues. Germline-derived CDR1 and CDR2 are SQVTM and ANQGSEA. The data were produced by immunoSEQ multiplex PCR, yet TCRdb's version contains in-frame clones alone and is incomplete. The sample shows 45,000 to 60,000 clones, approximately 92% of them seen only once. As regards this clone: The junction does not match germline at one end; this may be a read error.

Sampling times: baseline, cycle 4 day 1, cycle 7 day 1. The J gene is TRBJ2-7, the V gene TRBV29-1, with a tentative D call TRBD1 (6 bases). The receptor was isolated from an adult with an advanced solid tumor such as melanoma, head and neck, liver or kidney cancer. The sample consisted of CD4+ or CD8+ T cells sorted from blood, taken in a trial of the OX40 agonist ivuxolimab. The CDR3 reads CSVEDRGTSNF. CDR3 DNA sequence: TGCAGCGTTGAAGATAGGGGGACATCTAATTTC.